The text below deals with one TCR beta chain. What it recognizes is unknown. For each donor, at least one pre-ART and at least two post-ART PBMC samples were available. The sample comes from a study of long-term antiretroviral therapy in people with HIV. Sequencing relied on immunoSEQ assay v3.0, run at survey level. Produced via immunoSEQ multiplex PCR; TCRdb's table is partial and in-frame only. In the table there are 15,000 or so clones, more than 75% of which are singletons. The study's findings and limits: Following ART, diversity rose but still fell short of transplant donor controls. From the mid-2000s to the late 2010s, blood was obtained, possibly while participants received older ART regimens.

This CDR3 region has 16 residues. CDR1 is SGHTA, CDR2 FQGNSA, per germline. Trimming at V came to 1 base and at J to 5 bases, leaving 5 bases not matched to a gene. The gene calls are TRBV7-2 and TRBJ1-6, with 7 bases matching TRBD1. Sequenced here: unsorted PBMCs, sampled 0.7 years before starting antiretroviral therapy. This clonotype originated in a man in his fifties or sixties with HIV. This chain's CDR3 is CASSLGAGGNNSPLHF. CDR3 bases: TGTGCCAGCAGCTTAGGGGCAGGGGGAAATAATTCACCCCTCCACTTT.